Listed below are T cell receptor beta chains from one sample, sequenced in a study of control samples from healthy donors and cancer patients. Measured with immunoSEQ multiplex PCR; TCRdb has only the in-frame clones, and not every one. The sample holds 150,000 to 200,000 clones; roughly 94% are singletons and the top ten take about 8.5%. The sample taken for sequencing was blood. All receptors come from a woman aged 40-49 years in good health. Each CDR3 is given without its conserved first and last residue. Each record gives: V gene, J gene, CDR3 protein.

TRBV4-3	TRBJ2-3	ASSQLTSGTDTQY
TRBV27	TRBJ2-2	ASSSRDGETGELF
TRBV14	TRBJ1-2	ASSQAVGWGYGYT
TRBV6-1	TRBJ2-7	ASSEFRAASEQY
TRBV19	TRBJ1-1	ASSIPTNTEAF
TRBV7-8	TRBJ2-7	ASSESGHPYEQY
TRBV18	TRBJ2-3	ASSPKTSVRTDTQY
TRBV11-2	TRBJ2-1	ASSFSQNRLYNEQF
TRBV6-2/TRBV6-3	TRBJ2-3	ASSSQTSGTTDTQY
TRBV7-2	TRBJ2-5	ASSLATAVQETQY
TRBV4-1	TRBJ2-6	ASSQDRAGSGANVLT
TRBV6-4	TRBJ1-4	ASSDSGEKLF
TRBV11-3	TRBJ2-1	ASSLTGSSYNEQF
TRBV27	TRBJ2-7	ASSPAGGEVYEQY
TRBV5-4	TRBJ2-1	ASSREGTQF
TRBV7-8	TRBJ2-3	ASSPFLGGGSDTQY
TRBV3-1/TRBV3-2	TRBJ1-2	ASSPPQSRYGYT
TRBV6-5	TRBJ2-2	ASNSGRGYTGELF
TRBV4-1	TRBJ2-7	ASSQEGRNPYEQY
TRBV29-1	TRBJ1-2	SVEDPGQGST
TRBV15	TRBJ2-3	ATSLPGTDTQY
TRBV7-2	TRBJ2-2	ASSPRYRGGTGELF
TRBV3-1/TRBV3-2	TRBJ1-1	ASSQAPRPNAAPEAF
TRBV5-1	TRBJ1-1	ASSLGTEAF
TRBV19	TRBJ2-6	ASSTSTYSAANVLT
TRBV30	TRBJ2-5	AWSVSGLGRETQY
TRBV9	TRBJ1-5	ASSARDSHQPQH
TRBV19	TRBJ1-2	ASSIGQALIDYGYT
TRBV12-3/TRBV12-4	TRBJ1-2	ASSFKGYGYT
TRBV6-2/TRBV6-3	TRBJ1-1	ASSLIPNTEAF
TRBV5-6	TRBJ2-5	ASSFSGGQETQY
TRBV5-4	TRBJ2-5	ASSPDTSGGVKTQY
TRBV15	TRBJ2-1	ATSRGNSGRSGGQF
TRBV6-6	TRBJ2-4	ASSPGRAPNYKNIQY
TRBV20-1	TRBJ2-1	SASFREHAYNEQF
TRBV10-3	TRBJ1-2	AISEVWEGAYGYT
TRBV20-1	TRBJ1-5	SASTGGSQPQH
TRBV11-3	TRBJ1-1	ASSLLGNTEAF
TRBV27	TRBJ2-3	ASSPARADTQY
TRBV6-1	TRBJ2-3	ASSEAGYTDTQY
TRBV6-1	TRBJ2-5	ASSEPRTSGRVGTQY
TRBV6-6	TRBJ1-1	ASSRTLNTEAF
TRBV27	TRBJ2-5	ASKSASSQETQY
TRBV20-1	TRBJ1-2	SATDNYGYT
TRBV5-1	TRBJ2-7	ASSRHEGTNYEQY
TRBV6-5	TRBJ1-4	ASSYSRAGVREKLF
TRBV18	TRBJ2-7	ASSAGGREYEQY
TRBV7-9	TRBJ1-6	ASSSKGQGQNNSPLH
TRBV25-1	TRBJ2-7	ASSGAGFDEQY
TRBV5-6	TRBJ1-2	ASSLGAFRNYGYT
TRBV27	TRBJ2-3	ASSRIAGGTDTQY
TRBV30	TRBJ1-5	AWTAGDGQPQH
TRBV6-1	TRBJ1-1	ASSEGREAF
TRBV4-1	TRBJ2-7	ASSQWAPLREQY
TRBV11-2	TRBJ1-4	ASSLSEVRFEKLF
TRBV6-5	TRBJ1-1	ASKGPITEAF
TRBV11-2	TRBJ2-3	ASSLARGPQY